This T cell receptor beta chain stems from a study of blood T cell repertoires in COVID-19. Study in general: COVID-19 samples from acute and convalescent phases originated in the United States, Italy and Spain. T cells, B-cell-depleted T cells, or PBMCs provided the cDNA or gDNA that served as material.

The CDR3 contains 15 residues. Germline-derived CDR1 and CDR2 are SGHNT and YYREEE (reference sequence). The V and J ends lost 4 bases and 2 bases respectively, with 15 bases between them. Authors' methods: By means of reference gene primer amplification, nucleated cell counts were estimated. The method was immunoSEQ multiplex PCR; TCRdb's version includes in-frame clones alone and lacks a portion of them. V, J and clone size reflect that table, while D and trimming were determined from the DNA. The sample records about 64,000 clones, roughly 82% being singletons. This TCR came from an older woman with acute or convalescent COVID-19. Sequenced input: peripheral blood. The genes are TRBV5-4 and TRBJ1-2; weak D call: TRBD1 (6 bases). CDR3 region: CASSPLDRPNYGYTF. The DNA for the CDR3 is TGTGCCAGCAGCCCATTGGACAGACCGAACTATGGCTACACCTTC.